The next 24 T cell receptor beta chains were all read from a single sample in a study of blood T cells in healthy people across ages. A second PCR, run for roughly 7 to 12 cycles, used a sample-barcoded 5' primer plus a J-beta primer mix. TCRdb reanalysed the 5' RACE reads using MiXCR and keeps one entry per CDR3 protein. The sample yields 1.5 million to 2 million distinct CDR3 sequences, 25% to 30% seen once. The sequenced sample consisted of blood. These TCRs come from a woman in her twenties or thirties in good health.

The chain combines TRBV12-3 or TRBV12-4 with TRBJ2-5; TRBD2 is a possible D gene (5 bases). V dropped 3 bases and J dropped 9 bases, with 14 bases sitting between them. The CDR3 has 13 residues. DNA for the CDR3: TGTGCCAGCAGTTTGCGTTGGCTGGAGGCCCAGTACTTC. Its translation: CASSLRWLEAQYF.

The chain recombines TRBV20-1 with TRBJ2-3; 16 positions match TRBD2. J lost 3 bases, V lost 0 bases, and 6 bases had no gene match. CDR3 size: 18 residues. In germline, CDR1 is DFQATT, CDR2 SNEGSKA (reference sequence). The CDR3, as DNA: TGCAGTGCTAGAGACACCGGGACTAGCGGGGGGGTAACAGATACGCAGTATTTT. Amino acids: CSARDTGTSGGVTDTQYF.

The chain employs TRBV5-1 and TRBJ2-7; 7 bases are a match to TRBD2. This CDR3 spans 14 amino acids. Germline V lookup: CDR1 SGHRS, CDR2 YFSETQ. J gave up 6 bases and V 3 bases, and 9 bases lay outside the gene matches. The CDR3: CASSSPGGNGEQYF. Here the CDR3 DNA reads TGCGCCAGCAGCTCCCCGGGGGGAAACGGCGAGCAGTACTTC.

This clonotype has a handful of counts. J is TRBJ1-2 and V is TRBV4-3; no clear D. This CDR3 has 15 residues. The germline V and J ends were trimmed by 0 bases and 4 bases, with 12 bases remaining between them. The germline gives CDR1 LGHNA, CDR2 YSLEER. The CDR3 loop is CASSQDRSVFYGYTF. The CDR3 coding sequence is TGCGCCAGCAGCCAAGATCGCTCGGTTTTCTATGGCTACACCTTC.

V gene TRBV6-5 combines with J gene TRBJ2-1; 8 bases map to TRBD1. The CDR3 contains 19 residues. Germline trimming cut 2 bases from V and 6 bases from J; bases unmatched to any gene: 18. CDR1 and CDR2 from the germline V gene are MNHEY and SVGAGI. The CDR3 DNA reads TGTGCCAGCAGTTACCCAGCCACACTGGACAGGGTTCTTATCAATGAGCAGTTCTTC. It is translated as CASSYPATLDRVLINEQFF.

With respect to this clonotype: It may be a read error: a sequence one base away is much more abundant. The gene calls are TRBV7-2 and TRBJ1-2; 7 positions agree with TRBD1. The germline gives CDR1 SGHTA, CDR2 FQGNSA. The CDR3 is 14 residues long. With 6 bases clipped from V and 4 bases from J, the junction kept 8 bases outside the gene matches. The CDR3 region has the DNA TGTGCCAGCAGTCAAGGGGACAGACGCTATGGCTACACCTTC. It encodes CASSQGDRRYGYTF.

V usage is TRBV4-2 and J usage is TRBJ1-4, with D tentatively TRBD1 (6 bases). Trimming took off 0 bases at V and 7 bases at J, with 12 bases between the two ends. Per germline, CDR1 LGHNA and CDR2 YNFKEQ. The length of the CDR3 is 15 residues. The CDR3 sequence is CASSQDAGAGEKLFF. CDR3 nucleotide sequence: TGTGCCAGCAGCCAAGATGCGGGGGCGGGTGAAAAACTGTTTTTT.

V is TRBV28 and J is TRBJ1-4, with a tentative D call TRBD1 (5 bases). With 5 bases removed from V and 8 bases from J, the gap between germline ends came to 18 bases. The CDR3 has 15 amino acids. Per the germline V gene, CDR1 is MDHEN and CDR2 is SYDVKM. The CDR3, as DNA: TGTGCCAGCAGTCTAGGTCGGTCAGGGAGGGAAAAACTGTTTTTT. It yields the protein CASSLGRSGREKLFF.

There are a few counts of this clonotype. The chain has TRBV3-1 and TRBJ1-2, with 11 bases identical to TRBD1. Losses at the gene ends were 0 bases for V and 7 bases for J; bases not matched to a gene: 7. This CDR3 comprises 16 residues. CDR1 and CDR2 from the germline V gene are LGHDT and YNNKEL (reference sequence). The CDR3 DNA reads as TGTGCCAGCAGCCAAGAGCAGGACAGGGGGCGTCGTGGCTACACCTTC. Protein sequence: CASSQEQDRGRRGYTF.

The chain uses TRBV28 and TRBJ1-2, with 7 nucleotides matching TRBD1. Trimming removed 7 bases from V and 3 bases from J; junction bases left unmatched: 8. The CDR3 covers 14 residues. Germline lookup yields CDR1 MDHEN and CDR2 SYDVKM. This CDR3 is CASTKTGTDYGYTF. DNA for the CDR3: TGTGCCAGCACCAAAACCGGGACAGACTATGGCTACACCTTC.

This clonotype was seen a single time. The rearrangement joins TRBV28 to TRBJ1-1; 7 bases match TRBD1. The CDR3 has 16 amino acids. Losses at the gene ends were 2 bases for V and 5 bases for J; bases not matched to a gene: 11. Germline values: CDR1 MDHEN, CDR2 SYDVKM. The CDR3 region has the DNA TGTGCCAGCAGTTTACACAACAGGGGTTGGGGGACTGAAGCTTTCTTT. It yields the protein CASSLHNRGWGTEAFF.

The rearrangement uses TRBV29-1 and TRBJ2-3, with D possibly being TRBD2 (7 bases). The CDR3 consists of 11 residues. CDR1 SQVTM and CDR2 ANQGSEA come from the germline V gene. The germline V and J ends were trimmed by 7 bases and 6 bases, with 11 bases remaining between them. The CDR3 coding sequence is TGCAGCGGGGGGGGGCCCGATACGCAGTATTTT. This sequence encodes CSGGGPDTQYF.

This clonotype was recorded a few times. V and J are TRBV5-4 and TRBJ2-3; 9 bases fit TRBD2. The germline V gene encodes CDR1 SGHNT and CDR2 YYREEE (reference sequence). V shed 4 bases and J 6 bases; nucleotides not matched to a gene: 9. The CDR3 is 15 residues long. CDR3 DNA sequence: TGTGCCAGCAGCCTGCGGGCGGGGGGGCCCGATACGCAGTATTTT. It yields the protein CASSLRAGGPDTQYF.

This clonotype turned up a few times. The chain links TRBV29-1 to TRBJ1-1; no clear D gene. V lost 4 bases and J lost 1, with 13 bases in between. Germline V lookup: CDR1 SQVTM, CDR2 ANQGSEA. There are 14 residues in the CDR3. DNA for the CDR3: TGCAGCGTTGGGGTTGGGTCTTCGAACACTGAAGCTTTCTTT. Its translation: CSVGVGSSNTEAFF.

The rearrangement links TRBV7-9 to TRBJ2-1; 8 bases are a match to TRBD2. The CDR3 covers 15 residues. Germline V gives CDR1 SEHNR, CDR2 FQNEAQ (reference sequence). With V trimmed by 2 bases and J by 6 bases, 6 bases remained unmatched. The CDR3 DNA reads as TGTGCCAGCAGCTTATCCGGGAGGGTAATCAATGAGCAGTTCTTC. Translated: CASSLSGRVINEQFF. The full variable domain, completed using reference TRBV7-9 and TRBJ2-1, is DTGVSQNPRHKITKRGQNVTFRCDPISEHNRLYWYRQTLGQGPEFLTYFQNEAQLEKSRLLSDRFSAERPKGSFSTLEIQRTEQGDSAMYLCASSLSGRVINEQFFGPGTRLTVL.

J is TRBJ1-4 and V is TRBV15, with D possibly matching TRBD1 (5 bases). This CDR3 is 13 amino acids long. The ends were cut back, 7 bases at V and 2 bases at J, with 8 bases in the middle. Germline CDR1 and CDR2: LNHNV and YYDKDF (reference sequence). CDR3 DNA sequence: TGTGCCACCAAACGGGGGACTAATGAAAAACTGTTTTTT. It translates to CATKRGTNEKLFF.

This clonotype was found a few times. The rearrangement joins TRBV6-1 to TRBJ1-5; no clear D gene. V gave up 6 bases and J gave up 0 bases, with 18 bases separating them. This CDR3 is 17 amino acids long. The V gene's germline CDR1 is MNHNS and CDR2 SASEGT. CDR3 loop: CASSAHFPDGSNQPQHF. The CDR3 DNA is TGTGCCAGCAGCGCTCATTTCCCGGACGGTAGCAATCAGCCCCAGCATTTT.

With respect to this clonotype: The junction departs from the called germline gene at one end, perhaps through a read error. The rearrangement uses TRBV5-1 and TRBJ2-7; 7 nucleotides match TRBD1. The CDR3 runs 15 residues. Germline CDR1 SGHRS, CDR2 YFSETQ. CDR3 residues: CVSSLETGPTYEQYF. The CDR3 DNA is TGCGTCAGCAGCTTGGAGACAGGGCCTACCTACGAGCAGTACTTC.

This clonotype was seen many times. The chain has TRBV28 and TRBJ2-7; D call uncertain. Trimming cost V 5 bases and J 5 bases, with 7 bases left between them. The CDR3 loop spans 11 amino acids. The germline V gene has CDR1 MDHEN and CDR2 SYDVKM. This chain's CDR3 is CASSTRDEQYF. Here the CDR3 DNA reads TGTGCCAGCAGTACTCGAGACGAGCAGTACTTC.

As concerns this clonotype: The junction and the germline gene differ at one end; a read error may be behind it. V usage is TRBV7-3 and J usage is TRBJ1-2; tentative D call: TRBD1 (5 bases). CDR1 and CDR2 (germline): SGHTA, FQGTGA. The CDR3 runs 16 residues. CDR3 bases: TGTGCCTGCAGCTTCGGAGGGGCGGGGCGCCTTGGTGGCTACACCTTC. Translated: CACSFGGAGRLGGYTF.

This clonotype was seen repeatedly, ten times or more. The chain recombines TRBV18 with TRBJ2-5; no definite D call. From germline, CDR1 is KGHSH and CDR2 LQKENI. The length of the CDR3 is 12 residues. The germline V and J ends were trimmed by 0 bases and 4 bases, with 3 bases remaining between them. The CDR3 reads CASSPPSETQYF. CDR3 nucleotides: TGTGCCAGCTCACCACCTTCAGAGACCCAGTACTTC. Complete variable domain (other parts from reference TRBV18 and TRBJ2-5): NAGVMQNPRHLVRRRGQEARLRCSPMKGHSHVYWYRQLPEEGLKFMVYLQKENIIDESGMPKERFSAEFPKEGPSILRIQQVVRGDSAAYFCASSPPSETQYFGPGTRLLVL.

Only a few counts were recorded for this clonotype. V gene TRBV5-4 combines with J gene TRBJ2-1, with D maybe TRBD1 (6 bases). The CDR3 contains 15 residues. In germline, CDR1 is SGHNT, CDR2 YYREEE (reference sequence). V was shortened by 2 bases and J by 7 bases, with 16 bases between the two germline ends. The CDR3 DNA reads as TGTGCCAGCAGCTTAAAACAGGGTCGATTAAATGAGCAGTTCTTC. Amino acids: CASSLKQGRLNEQFF.

This clonotype was observed a few times. The chain has TRBV5-6 and TRBJ2-3, with 9 bases fitting TRBD2. The CDR3 loop spans 17 amino acids. Trimming removed 0 bases from V and 0 bases from J; junction bases left unmatched: 5. Germline CDR1 reads SGHDT; CDR2 reads YYEEEE. The CDR3 region is CASSLVPSGVSTDTQYF. The CDR3 DNA is TGTGCCAGCAGCTTGGTTCCTAGCGGGGTGAGCACAGATACGCAGTATTTT.

The chain joins TRBV5-1 to TRBJ2-5; a possible D gene is TRBD1 (6 bases). Trimming pared 5 bases from V and 13 bases from J, leaving 24 bases between. The CDR3 runs to 14 residues. Germline V lookup: CDR1 SGHRS, CDR2 YFSETQ. The CDR3 sequence: CASSRGKDRNERYF. The CDR3 DNA sequence: TGCGCCAGCAGTAGGGGGAAGGATCGGAATGAGCGGTACTTC.